A selection of T cell receptor beta chains follows, all from one sample in a study of CD8 T cells in Susac syndrome. Each CDR3 protein gets one entry after TCRdb re-called the immunoSEQ multiplex PCR reads with MiXCR. The profile shows roughly 330,000 distinct CDR3 sequences, about 91% of them singletons. Specimen: CD4+ T cells from PBMCs. Receptors were obtained from a human donor with multiple sclerosis. The CDR3 runs from the conserved cysteine through the conserved F or W. Fields, in order: V gene, J gene, D gene, CDR3 protein. A D gene is named only where the DNA matches it firmly.

v_call: TRBV21-1
j_call: TRBJ1-2
d_call: .
cdr3_aa: CASSKVGRNYGYTF

v_call: TRBV29-1
j_call: TRBJ1-2
d_call: TRBD1
cdr3_aa: CSGGTGSGYTF

v_call: TRBV5-1
j_call: TRBJ2-3
d_call: TRBD2
cdr3_aa: CASSLEAGGPDTQYF

v_call: TRBV30
j_call: TRBJ1-1
d_call: .
cdr3_aa: CACHSEAYTEAFF

v_call: TRBV30
j_call: TRBJ1-2
d_call: .
cdr3_aa: CAWSAPRDGHYGYTF

v_call: TRBV6-5
j_call: TRBJ2-5
d_call: .
cdr3_aa: CASSYVGGQTETQYF

v_call: TRBV2
j_call: TRBJ2-2
d_call: TRBD1
cdr3_aa: CASSPPGQGVTGELFF

v_call: TRBV30
j_call: TRBJ2-3
d_call: TRBD2
cdr3_aa: CAWSAGLAGVRDTQYF

v_call: TRBV5-4
j_call: TRBJ2-6
d_call: .
cdr3_aa: CASSFPGANGANVLTF

v_call: TRBV5-1
j_call: TRBJ2-3
d_call: TRBD2
cdr3_aa: CASSTPGAGGPVPRDTQYF

v_call: TRBV30
j_call: TRBJ1-1
d_call: TRBD1
cdr3_aa: CAWSDRGSNTEAFF

v_call: TRBV5-1
j_call: TRBJ1-6
d_call: TRBD1
cdr3_aa: CASSWGQNSPLHF

v_call: TRBV29-1
j_call: TRBJ2-1
d_call: .
cdr3_aa: CSAGPPGQYNEQFF

v_call: TRBV25-1
j_call: TRBJ1-2
d_call: .
cdr3_aa: CASSRGGGKRSADGYTF

v_call: TRBV30
j_call: TRBJ1-2
d_call: .
cdr3_aa: CAWSRQGYGYTF

v_call: TRBV7-8
j_call: TRBJ1-5
d_call: .
cdr3_aa: CASSPGSSGNQPQHF

v_call: TRBV2
j_call: TRBJ2-7
d_call: .
cdr3_aa: CASSPDGGLSYEQYF

v_call: TRBV6-1
j_call: TRBJ2-7
d_call: .
cdr3_aa: CASTKRDGYEQYF

v_call: TRBV29-1
j_call: TRBJ1-2
d_call: .
cdr3_aa: CSVQVLNGYTF

v_call: TRBV9
j_call: TRBJ2-5
d_call: TRBD2
cdr3_aa: CASSGGGAHQETQYF

v_call: TRBV7-8
j_call: TRBJ2-5
d_call: TRBD2
cdr3_aa: CASSNRDYNFQETQYF

v_call: TRBV19
j_call: TRBJ1-4
d_call: TRBD1
cdr3_aa: CASRITGAEGEKLFF

v_call: TRBV19
j_call: TRBJ2-1
d_call: TRBD2
cdr3_aa: CASSPREGSDEQFF

v_call: TRBV19
j_call: TRBJ2-5
d_call: .
cdr3_aa: CASTPRGRGETQYF